This entry features one T cell receptor (beta chain) sequence. Its cognate antigen is unknown. The sample is drawn from a study of OX40 agonist ivuxolimab in advanced cancers. Collection of blood occurred at baseline, at cycle 4 day 1, and at cycle 7 day 1. Study outcomes and limitations: Dosing at 0.1 to 3.0 mg/kg was accompanied by clonal expansion of CD4+ and CD8+ blood T cells by week 6.

V lost 2 bases, J lost 1 base, and 5 bases lay in between. The length of the CDR3 is 13 residues. Per germline, CDR1 MDHEN and CDR2 SYDVKM. Sequencing used immunoSEQ multiplex PCR; TCRdb keeps in-frame clones, though not all of them. The data hold approximately 47,000 clones, with about nine tenths observed a single time. The TCR originated in an adult with an advanced solid tumor such as melanoma, head and neck, liver or kidney cancer. V and J are TRBV28 and TRBJ1-1; D is unresolved. This material consisted of CD4+ or CD8+ T cells sorted from blood, taken in a trial of the OX40 agonist ivuxolimab. The CDR3 DNA reads TGTGCCAGCAGTTTACCCGGGAACACTGAAGCTTTCTTT. Its translation: CASSLPGNTEAFF.